The sample holds many counts of the clone carrying this T cell receptor beta chain. The target antigen is unknown. This record belongs to a study of T cells after yellow fever vaccination. Findings and caveats of the study: Some clonotypes were seen in both the CD4 and the CD8 compartments. These made up a small share and likely arose from convergent recombination.

MiXCR, run by TCRdb on the 5' RACE reads, gives a single entry per CDR3 protein. The sample includes some 220,000 distinct CDR3 sequences, approximately 3% of them seen just once. Trimming left V 6 bases short and J 2 bases short, with 10 bases between. CDR1 is LGHDT, CDR2 YNNKEL, per germline (reference sequence). The CDR3 spans 13 residues. The sample in question was CD4+ T cells sorted from PBMCs, obtained 10 days after the yellow fever booster vaccination. This receptor was taken from a man between 18 and 29 years old who received the YFV17D yellow fever vaccine. V gene TRBV3-1 combines with J gene TRBJ1-2; no clear D gene. As DNA, the CDR3 is TGTGCCAGCAGTCCCTCGGGAAACTATGGCTACACCTTC. Encoded protein: CASSPSGNYGYTF.